This T cell receptor beta chain appears in the sequencing data of a study of cytomegalovirus exposure and HLA in healthy donors. Overall study results and limits: An analysis was carried out later, and it reportedly showed fewer N-insertions in an Asian-associated ancestry cluster than the approximately 670-donor mean.

This CDR3 region has 15 residues. The germline CDR1 and CDR2 sequences are ENHRY and SYGVKD. Regarding this clone: Its specificity is not known.

Both 60 Vbeta primers and 13 Jbeta primers went into the PCR. Assay used: immunoSEQ multiplex PCR; TCRdb lists only in-frame clones, some missing. The sample yields fewer than 200,000 clones, over 80% seen once. The chain employs TRBV10-3 and TRBJ2-5; D may be TRBD2 (6 bases). The J call may be mistaken, given a closer DNA end match to TRBJ2-7. Sequenced sample: PBMCs. This receptor was identified in a woman aged 45-59 years in good health and CMV-seropositive. CDR3 residues: CAISDESSGSYEQYF. The CDR3 DNA is TGTGCCATCAGTGATGAGAGTAGCGGCTCCTACGAGCAGTACTTC.